This entry lists 3 T cell receptor beta chains sequenced from one sample in a study of human T cells and chemical hapten exposure. Time point here: patch test 2, 6 weeks after DPC sensitization. Indicated treatment: therapeutic diphenylcyclopropenone sensitization with weekly scalp DPC. TCRdb re-called the RACE reads with MiXCR, one entry per CDR3 protein. The sample has 350,000 to 400,000 distinct CDR3 sequences, over 6% seen once. The input for sequencing was whole blood, taken in connection with sensitization to the hapten diphenylcyclopropenone (DPC). The receptor source for this set is a woman in her late teens or twenties with alopecia areata. Some clones in this sample may be carry-over from other donors' samples.

This clonotype turned up a few times. The chain couples TRBV4-1 to TRBJ1-2; maybe TRBD1 (5 bases). This CDR3 spans 14 amino acids. V lost 5 bases to trimming and J lost 4 bases, with 14 bases between them. CDR1 is MGHRA and CDR2 is YSYEKL in the germline V gene. The CDR3 loop is CASSVPRDGYGYTF. In nucleotides, the CDR3 is TGCGCCAGCAGCGTGCCCCGGGACGGCTATGGCTACACCTTC.

The J gene is TRBJ2-1, the V gene TRBV14; 12 bases agree with TRBD2. CDR1 SGHDN and CDR2 FVKESK come from the germline V gene. Trimming at V came to 3 bases and at J to 10 bases, leaving 7 bases not matched to a gene. CDR3 length: 15 residues. The CDR3 reads CASSQLAGGPQEQFF. CDR3 coding DNA: TGTGCCAGCAGCCAGCTAGCGGGGGGGCCTCAGGAGCAGTTCTTC. Full variable domain (outside the CDR3, taken from reference TRBV14 and TRBJ2-1): EAGVTQFPSHSVIEKGQTVTLRCDPISGHDNLYWYRRVMGKEIKFLLHFVKESKQDESGMPNNRFLAERTGGTYSTLKVQPAELEDSGVYFCASSQLAGGPQEQFFGPGTRLTVL.

The genes are TRBV6-2 or TRBV6-3 and TRBJ2-3; TRBD2 matches at 13 bases. The germline V gene has CDR1 MNHEY and CDR2 SVGEGT. Trimming cost V 6 bases and J 7 bases; bases outside gene matches: 7. This CDR3 comprises 15 residues. The CDR3 sequence is CASSRLAGGANTQYF. CDR3 bases: TGTGCCAGCAGCCGACTAGCGGGGGGCGCGAATACGCAGTATTTT.